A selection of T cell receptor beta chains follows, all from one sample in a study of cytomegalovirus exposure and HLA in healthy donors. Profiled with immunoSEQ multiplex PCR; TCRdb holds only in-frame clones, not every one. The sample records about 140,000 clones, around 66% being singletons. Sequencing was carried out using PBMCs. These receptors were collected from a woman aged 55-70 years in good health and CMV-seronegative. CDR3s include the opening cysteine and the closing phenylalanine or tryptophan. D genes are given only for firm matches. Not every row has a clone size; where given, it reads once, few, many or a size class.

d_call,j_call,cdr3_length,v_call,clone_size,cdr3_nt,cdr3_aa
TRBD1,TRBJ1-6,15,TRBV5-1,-,TGCGCCAGCAGCTTGGGGGACAGGGCAAATTCACCCCTCCACTTT,CASSLGDRANSPLHF
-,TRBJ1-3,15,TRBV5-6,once,TGTGCCAGCAGCTTGGACAGGCTCTCTGGAAACACCATATATTTT,CASSLDRLSGNTIYF
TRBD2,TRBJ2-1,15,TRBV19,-,TGTGCCACGAAGACTAGCGGGACGGGAAGAAGGGAGCAGTTCTTC,CATKTSGTGRREQFF
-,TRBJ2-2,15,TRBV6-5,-,TGTGCCAGCAGATCCCCCCGGACGGGGTCTGGGGAGCTGTTTTTT,CASRSPRTGSGELFF
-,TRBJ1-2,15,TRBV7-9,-,TGTGCCAGCAGCTCCTCTGGGGGGGGGAACTATGGCTACACCTTC,CASSSSGGGNYGYTF
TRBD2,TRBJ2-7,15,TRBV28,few,TGTGCCAGCAGTTCCCCAGGACTAGCGGGTGCCTTTTTGTACTTC,CASSSPGLAGAFLYF
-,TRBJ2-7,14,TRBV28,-,TGTGCCAGCAGCCCGATAGACTGGACCTACGAGCAGTACTTC,CASSPIDWTYEQYF
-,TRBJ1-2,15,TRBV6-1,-,TGTGCCAGCAGTGAAGCACGGACAGTTATTTATGGCTACACCTTC,CASSEARTVIYGYTF
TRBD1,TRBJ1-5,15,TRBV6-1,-,TGTGCCAGCAGGGGGGACAGGAGGAGCAATCAGCCCCAGCATTTT,CASRGDRRSNQPQHF
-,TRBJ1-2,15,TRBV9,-,TGTGCCAGCAGCGTAGGACAGAGAACTAACTATGGCTACACCTTC,CASSVGQRTNYGYTF
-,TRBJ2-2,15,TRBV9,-,TGTGCCAGCAGCTCTGTCGGGAAAGGAATCGGGGAGCTGTTTTTT,CASSSVGKGIGELFF
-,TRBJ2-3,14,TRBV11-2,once,TGTGCCAGCAGCTTGGGCCGCCGCACAGATACGCAGTATTTT,CASSLGRRTDTQYF
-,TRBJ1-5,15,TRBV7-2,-,TGTGCCAGCAGCTTAGGGGCAGGGGTTAATCAGCCCCAGCATTTT,CASSLGAGVNQPQHF
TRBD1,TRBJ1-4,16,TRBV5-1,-,TGCGCCAGCAGCTTGGAGGGACAGGGGGCCGGAGAAAAACTGTTTTTT,CASSLEGQGAGEKLFF
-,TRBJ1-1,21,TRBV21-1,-,TGTGCCAGCAGCAAAGAACTTAGGAAAGATCCTAGGGGTCCTTTGAACACTGAAGCTTTCTTT,CASSKELRKDPRGPLNTEAFF
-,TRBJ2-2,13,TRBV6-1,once,TGTGCCAGCAGTGAAGAGATATACAGGGAGCTGTTTTTT,CASSEEIYRELFF
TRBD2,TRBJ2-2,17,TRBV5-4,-,TGTGCCAGCAGCCGTTCCACGGGACTAGCGTGGGGCGGGGAGCTGTTTTTT,CASSRSTGLAWGGELFF